This T cell receptor beta chain is from a study of shared clonotypes between healthy human individuals. General study results and limits: In contrast to clonotypes shared by all four donors, non-shared clonotypes had lower generation probabilities.

Produced via immunoSEQ multiplex PCR; TCRdb's table is partial and in-frame only. The repertoire holds around 2,000,000 clones, with 85% to 95% as singletons. Between the trimmed V and J ends, which lost 5 bases and 6 bases, there was a span of 11 bases. Germline values: CDR1 SGHTA, CDR2 FQGNSA. This CDR3 contains 12 residues. This clone was seen more than once but under ten times. The antigen is unknown. This sequence was found in a man younger than 30 in good health. The chain joins TRBV7-2 to TRBJ2-7; unclear D gene. Sequencing was performed on naive CD4+ T cells sorted from blood. Subset denoted: CD45RA+ positively selected. CDR3 sequence reads: CASSPARLEQYF. DNA of the CDR3: TGTGCCAGCAGCCCTGCTAGGCTCGAGCAGTACTTC. Full variable domain (rest looked up from reference TRBV7-2 and TRBJ2-7): GAGVSQSPSNKVTEKGKDVELRCDPISGHTALYWYRQSLGQGLEFLIYFQGNSAPDKSGLPSDRFSAERTGGSVSTLTIQRTQQEDSAVYLCASSPARLEQYFGPGTRLTVT.